This T cell receptor beta chain is from a study of T cell changes during pregnancy in multiple sclerosis (dated by TCRdb to the late 2010s). Context from the whole study: In women with multiple sclerosis, the researchers looked at how the T cell repertoire shifted as pregnancy progressed.

The method was the immunoSEQ multiplex PCR assay. TCRdb holds this immuneACCESS table with in-frame rearrangements only. Some clones are missing; in checked studies, unresolved V genes explain under half, and the rest has no known cause. Here the sample has about 65,000 clones; around 92% occur a single time. The top ten clones comprise 3% to 3.5% of the sample. Including the terminal cysteine and phenylalanine, the CDR3 comprises 14 residues. Only the CDR3 region is kept as DNA, spanning 42 bases read in frame from base 1. CDR1 and CDR2 are read off the germline V gene (reference sequence) as LNHDA and SQIVND. V loses 4 bases of germline sequence and J loses 5 bases, and the interval between the two ends is 14 bases. Comment on this clone: Its antigen remains unidentified. The record has no base qualities; no much larger clone is one base away.

The sequence came from a female donor in good health, enrolled as a control in a pregnancy study. The sequenced sample was CD8+ T cells from peripheral blood mononuclear cells, obtained in the third trimester of pregnancy. The sequence is built from TRBV19 and TRBJ1-1; TRBD1 could be the D gene, as 5 bases match. CDR3 protein: CASSTRELRTEAFF. The DNA sequence is given as TGTGCCAGTAGTACCAGGGAATTAAGGACTGAAGCTTTCTTT.